These T cell receptor beta chains were read from a single sample in a study of cytomegalovirus exposure and HLA in healthy donors. The repertoire was sequenced with immunoSEQ multiplex PCR; TCRdb's copy has only in-frame clones and lacks some. The sample records some 120,000 clones, roughly 66% being singletons. The sample consisted of PBMCs. The receptor source for this set is a man between 60 and 75 years old in good health and CMV-seropositive. CDR3s include the opening cysteine and the closing phenylalanine or tryptophan. Each record gives: J gene, CDR3 length, V gene, clone size, D gene, CDR3 protein, CDR3 DNA. A D gene is named only where the DNA matches it firmly. Expanded clones are given a class, and other clones once, few, many or no size at all.

J: TRBJ2-5; length: 16; V: TRBV9; size: NA; D: TRBD1; CDR3: CASSVAERGRRETQYF; DNA: TGTGCCAGCAGCGTAGCTGAGAGGGGGCGTCGGGAGACCCAGTACTTC
J: TRBJ1-3; length: 15; V: TRBV5-5; size: NA; D: NA; CDR3: CASSQEGQLGNTIYF; DNA: TGTGCCAGCAGCCAAGAAGGACAGCTAGGAAACACCATATATTTT
J: TRBJ2-7; length: 13; V: TRBV5-8; size: NA; D: NA; CDR3: CASSLILTYEQYF; DNA: TGTGCCAGCAGCCTAATCCTTACCTACGAGCAGTACTTC
J: TRBJ1-2; length: 16; V: TRBV23-1; size: NA; D: NA; CDR3: CASTGSCRKFSYGYTF; DNA: TGCGCCAGCACGGGGAGCTGCCGAAAGTTTTCCTATGGCTACACCTTC
J: TRBJ2-2; length: 13; V: TRBV7-9; size: NA; D: NA; CDR3: CASSSSRTGELFF; DNA: TGTGCCAGCAGCTCCTCCCGGACCGGGGAGCTGTTTTTT
J: TRBJ2-3; length: 15; V: TRBV28; size: NA; D: NA; CDR3: CASSFSTGGQDTQYF; DNA: TGTGCCAGCAGTTTTTCAACCGGGGGGCAAGATACGCAGTATTTT
J: TRBJ2-1; length: 13; V: TRBV4-2; size: once; D: NA; CDR3: CASSQHRVKEQFF; DNA: TGTGCCAGCAGCCAACACAGGGTAAAGGAGCAGTTCTTC
J: TRBJ2-4; length: 17; V: TRBV27; size: few; D: TRBD1; CDR3: CASSMGQANLAKNIQYF; DNA: TGTGCCAGCAGTATGGGACAGGCGAATCTAGCCAAAAACATTCAGTACTTC
J: TRBJ2-7; length: 14; V: TRBV30; size: NA; D: TRBD1; CDR3: CAWSPTDRVGEQYF; DNA: TGTGCCTGGAGTCCCACCGACAGGGTGGGAGAGCAGTACTTC
J: TRBJ2-2; length: 15; V: TRBV5-1; size: NA; D: TRBD1; CDR3: CASSWGQGNTGELFF; DNA: TGCGCCAGCAGCTGGGGACAGGGGAATACCGGGGAGCTGTTTTTT
J: TRBJ1-2; length: 13; V: TRBV6-1; size: NA; D: NA; CDR3: CASSDPARRGYTF; DNA: TGTGCCAGCAGTGATCCGGCGAGGAGAGGCTACACCTTC
J: TRBJ1-3; length: 16; V: TRBV7-9; size: NA; D: NA; CDR3: CASSPRLVSSGNTIYF; DNA: TGTGCCAGCAGCCCTCGACTAGTAAGCTCCGGAAACACCATATATTTT
J: TRBJ1-2; length: 14; V: TRBV7-2; size: NA; D: NA; CDR3: CASSLDGRSYGYTF; DNA: TGTGCCAGCAGCTTAGATGGCAGGTCCTATGGCTACACCTTC
J: TRBJ2-5; length: 14; V: TRBV5-1; size: NA; D: NA; CDR3: CASSLGQNQETQYF; DNA: TGCGCCAGCAGCTTGGGGCAGAACCAAGAGACCCAGTACTTC
J: TRBJ2-1; length: 11; V: TRBV20-1; size: NA; D: TRBD2; CDR3: CSAGDYNEQFF; DNA: TGCAGTGCTGGGGACTATAATGAGCAGTTCTTC
J: TRBJ2-7; length: 13; V: TRBV7-8; size: NA; D: TRBD1; CDR3: CASSLRQGYEQYF; DNA: TGTGCCAGCAGCCTCAGACAGGGCTACGAGCAGTACTTC
J: TRBJ2-7; length: 13; V: TRBV28; size: NA; D: TRBD1; CDR3: CASPGQGNNEQYF; DNA: TGTGCCAGCCCCGGACAGGGTAACAACGAGCAGTACTTC
J: TRBJ2-7; length: 14; V: TRBV7-6; size: NA; D: NA; CDR3: CASSPTDSTHEQYF; DNA: TGTGCCAGCAGCCCAACGGACAGTACCCACGAGCAGTACTTC
J: TRBJ1-1; length: 15; V: TRBV7-2; size: few; D: TRBD1; CDR3: CASSKSGQPNTEAFF; DNA: TGTGCCAGCAGCAAATCGGGACAGCCGAACACTGAAGCTTTCTTT
J: TRBJ2-5; length: 14; V: TRBV15; size: few; D: NA; CDR3: CATSGEPGSETQYF; DNA: TGTGCCACCAGCGGCGAGCCGGGTTCCGAGACCCAGTACTTC
J: TRBJ2-3; length: 14; V: TRBV7-3; size: NA; D: TRBD2; CDR3: CASTLAGPTDTQYF; DNA: TGTGCCAGCACCCTAGCGGGCCCAACAGATACGCAGTATTTT
J: TRBJ2-1; length: 15; V: TRBV10-1; size: NA; D: TRBD1; CDR3: CASSDPGQGVYEQFF; DNA: TGCGCCAGCAGTGACCCGGGACAGGGGGTATATGAGCAGTTCTTC
J: TRBJ2-5; length: 14; V: TRBV7-3; size: NA; D: TRBD2; CDR3: CASSFSGDQETQYF; DNA: TGTGCCAGCAGCTTTAGCGGGGACCAAGAGACCCAGTACTTC
J: TRBJ2-7; length: 13; V: TRBV5-1; size: few; D: NA; CDR3: CASSFRLSYEQYF; DNA: TGCGCCAGCAGCTTTCGCCTAAGCTACGAGCAGTACTTC
J: TRBJ2-1; length: 15; V: TRBV1; size: once; D: NA; CDR3: CTSSQDPTRSDEQFF; DNA: TGCACCAGCAGCCAAGATCCTACTAGATCAGATGAGCAGTTCTTC
J: TRBJ1-3; length: 17; V: TRBV5-1; size: NA; D: NA; CDR3: CASSHGAGASSGNTIYF; DNA: TGCGCCAGCAGCCACGGGGCAGGGGCAAGCTCTGGAAACACCATATATTTT